A single T cell receptor (beta chain) is shown here with its context. Authors' methods: Counts of nucleated cells, estimated from reference gene primer amplification, were obtained. The table came from immunoSEQ multiplex PCR; TCRdb's copy has only in-frame clones and leaves some out. V and J calls and clone size are given by that table; D and trimming were obtained from the DNA. The table records some 65,000 clones, about 85% of them present only once. This specimen belongs to a study of blood T cell repertoires in COVID-19. For the study at large: COVID-19 samples, acute and convalescent, were from the United States, Italy and Spain. Sample material is recorded as cDNA or gDNA derived from T cells, B-cell-depleted T cells, or PBMCs.

The junction had 10 bases not matched to a gene; V was cut back by 6 bases and J by 11 bases. Germline assignment: CDR1 MNHEY and CDR2 SVGAGI. The CDR3 is 13 residues long. V gene TRBV6-5 combines with J gene TRBJ1-5; 7 nucleotides match TRBD1. The sample taken for sequencing was peripheral blood. The sequence was collected from a man at least 80 years old with acute or convalescent COVID-19. CDR3 protein: CASRRQGKGSQHF. The CDR3 DNA sequence: TGTGCCAGCAGACGACAGGGTAAGGGGTCCCAGCATTTT.